The clone carrying this TCR beta chain came up a few times. Its antigen is currently unknown. Unique molecular identifiers were used to barcode this TCRbeta library. TCRdb independently ran MiXCR on the PCR reads; one entry per CDR3 protein. The sample contains about 130,000 distinct CDR3 sequences, 8.5% to 10% of which appear only once. This entry is derived from a study of T-cell reconstitution after alpha-beta-depleted transplantation in children. Study-wide results and limits: There were reportedly several hundred expanded graft clones from which alpha-beta T cells came about two months after transplant. At the one-year point after transplant, T-cell counts and TCRbeta diversity were found to come mostly from T cells that had been newly produced. At day 60, the high TCRbeta diversity found in some patients originated from recipient T cells and thymic progenitors that had survived.

The CDR3 length is 15 residues. Trimming removed 4 bases from V and 6 bases from J; junction bases left unmatched: 6. Germline lookup yields CDR1 SGHDT and CDR2 YYEEEE. The receptor was isolated from a girl under two years old who had a stem cell transplant for combined immunodeficiency, so the T cells may come from the graft donor. The sequences come from PBMCs, mostly from graft donor cells, collected 180 days after TCRalphabeta/CD19-depleted stem cell transplant. The gene calls are TRBV5-6 and TRBJ1-5; TRBD1 matches at 11 bases. CDR3 in amino acids: CASSTSGQGGQPQHF. DNA of the CDR3: TGTGCCAGCAGCACCTCGGGACAGGGGGGTCAGCCCCAGCATTTT.